What follows are 14 T cell receptor beta chains derived from one specimen sequenced in a study of beta chain features in type 1 diabetes. As every portion of the isolated RNA was reverse transcribed, the sequencing read expressed TCRB transcripts. TCRdb keeps only in-frame clones here, not all; method: immunoSEQ multiplex PCR. Of around 500,000 clones listed, over 25% are singletons. The sequenced sample consisted of naive CD4+ T cells from blood. The receptors come from a young man in good health.

The rearrangement joins TRBV18 to TRBJ2-2; TRBD1 aligns across 8 bases. Germline values: CDR1 KGHSH, CDR2 LQKENI. V trimming: 3 bases; J trimming: 4 bases; junction bases outside the gene matches: 4. The CDR3 is 15 residues long. The CDR3 DNA follows: TGTGCCAGCTCACCGACAGGGGAACGCACCGGGGAGCTGTTTTTT. Amino acid sequence: CASSPTGERTGELFF.

The rearrangement joins TRBV6-4 to TRBJ2-1, with TRBD2 matching over 13 bases. This CDR3 is 16 amino acids long. Per germline, CDR1 MRHNA and CDR2 SNTAGT. The J segment lost 4 bases and the V segment lost 5 bases, leaving 5 bases of the junction unmatched. The CDR3 DNA reads TGTGCCAGCAGTCGGACTAGCGGGAGTACTTACAATGAGCAGTTCTTC. This translates into CASSRTSGSTYNEQFF.

About this clone: Other DNA sequences in this specimen translate into the identical CDR3. This rearrangement joins TRBV7-2 to TRBJ2-5; D unresolved. CDR3 length: 13 amino acids. The germline V gene has CDR1 SGHTA and CDR2 FQGNSA. Trimming shortened V by 0 bases and J by 5 bases, and 7 bases separated the two germline ends. CDR3 coding DNA: TGTGCCAGCAGCTTAGCAGGTGGTGAGACCCAGTACTTC. It specifies CASSLAGGETQYF. Full variable domain (outside the CDR3, taken from reference TRBV7-2 and TRBJ2-5): GAGVSQSPSNKVTEKGKDVELRCDPISGHTALYWYRQSLGQGLEFLIYFQGNSAPDKSGLPSDRFSAERTGGSVSTLTIQRTQQEDSAVYLCASSLAGGETQYFGPGTRLLVL.

V and J are TRBV30 and TRBJ1-4; D is possibly TRBD1 (5 bases). Trimming pared 3 bases from V and 3 bases from J, leaving 23 bases between. The CDR3 consists of 18 residues. The germline gives CDR1 GTSNPN, CDR2 SVGIG (reference sequence). CDR3 amino acids: CAWSMVRDRAAANEKLFF. DNA for the CDR3: TGTGCCTGGAGCATGGTGCGTGACAGAGCCGCGGCTAATGAAAAACTGTTTTTT.

This clone was observed a handful of times. V usage is TRBV7-9 and J usage is TRBJ1-3; a possible D gene is TRBD1 (6 bases). The germline V gene encodes CDR1 SEHNR and CDR2 FQNEAQ (reference sequence). Trimming took off 5 bases at V and 2 bases at J, with 13 bases between the two ends. The CDR3 has 15 residues. CDR3: CASSPQNRAGNTIYF. The CDR3 DNA follows: TGTGCCAGCAGCCCACAGAACAGGGCTGGAAACACCATATATTTT.

The J gene is TRBJ2-7, the V gene TRBV29-1, with 8 nucleotides matching TRBD1. The V and J ends lost 0 bases and 4 bases, in that order; junction bases with no gene match: 2. The CDR3 has 13 residues. The germline CDR1 and CDR2 sequences are SQVTM and ANQGSEA. CDR3 sequence: CSVEDQGAYEQYF. CDR3 DNA: TGCAGCGTTGAAGACCAGGGGGCTTACGAGCAGTACTTC.

On this clone itself: The same CDR3 is also encoded by other DNA sequences in this sample. The chain links TRBV15 to TRBJ2-7; D remains unclear. Germline-derived CDR1 and CDR2 are LNHNV and YYDKDF (reference sequence). This CDR3 has 15 amino acids. Deletions cut 5 bases from V and 0 bases from J, with 14 bases between. The CDR3 loop reads CATSGWGGSSYEQYF. CDR3 in DNA: TGTGCCACCAGCGGGTGGGGTGGTAGCTCCTACGAGCAGTACTTC.

The CDR3 sequence is CASSVGESSYNEQFF. The DNA of the CDR3 is TGCGCCAGCAGCGTTGGTGAGAGCTCCTACAATGAGCAGTTCTTC. The chain couples TRBV5-1 to TRBJ2-1; D uncertain. Germline assignment: CDR1 SGHRS and CDR2 YFSETQ. This CDR3 is built from 15 residues. Trimming removed 4 bases from V and 0 bases from J, with 11 bases in between.

The gene calls are TRBV20-1 and TRBJ2-1; D gene ambiguous. With 5 bases removed from V and 10 bases from J, the gap between germline ends came to 9 bases. The CDR3 spans 10 residues. CDR1 is DFQATT and CDR2 is SNEGSKA in the germline V gene (reference sequence). CDR3 in DNA: TGCAGTGCTTTCGCCGGGGAGCAGTTCTTC. This translates into CSAFAGEQFF.

This clone was detected a few times. This chain connects TRBV30 to TRBJ2-1, with D unclear. V dropped 5 bases and J dropped 8 bases, with 10 bases sitting between them. The CDR3 is made up of 11 amino acids. CDR1 is GTSNPN and CDR2 is SVGIG in the germline V gene (reference sequence). The CDR3 protein is CAWGALYEQFF. CDR3 nucleotides: TGTGCCTGGGGTGCTTTGTATGAGCAGTTCTTC.

J is TRBJ1-4 and V is TRBV7-6; D not resolved. The CDR3 sequence is 12 residues long. Germline CDR1 and CDR2: SGHVS and FNYEAQ. Trimming pared 1 base from V and 11 bases from J, leaving 8 bases between. Written as DNA, the CDR3 is TGTGCCAGCAGCTTAGAGGGAGTTAAACTGTTTTTT. Its translation is CASSLEGVKLFF.

This clone was recorded a few times. This chain links TRBV7-2 with TRBJ2-7, with D unclear. V dropped 5 bases and J dropped 2 bases, with 7 bases sitting between them. The germline V gene encodes CDR1 SGHTA and CDR2 FQGNSA. The CDR3 has 12 residues. CDR3 in amino acids: CASSDRAYEQYF. The CDR3 region has the DNA TGTGCCAGCAGCGACCGAGCCTACGAGCAGTACTTC.

This clone was observed a handful of times. The chain uses TRBV28 and TRBJ2-3; 11 bases fit TRBD2. Germline V gene lookup returns CDR1 MDHEN and CDR2 SYDVKM. The CDR3 length is 16 residues. Germline trimming cut 4 bases from V and 2 bases from J; bases unmatched to any gene: 5. The CDR3 coding sequence is TGTGCCAGCAGTTCTCCTAGCGGGAGGTTCACAGATACGCAGTATTTT. Translated: CASSSPSGRFTDTQYF.

The chain recombines TRBV30 with TRBJ2-5, with D unresolved. Germline CDR1 is GTSNPN and CDR2 is SVGIG (reference sequence). V was pared by 3 bases and J by 5 bases, with 10 bases between. The CDR3 loop spans 12 amino acids. The CDR3 DNA is TGTGCCTGGAGCCTGGGTTTCGAGACCCAGTACTTC. This codes for CAWSLGFETQYF.